What follows are 30 T cell receptor beta chains derived from one specimen sequenced in a study of T cells after yellow fever vaccination. One entry per CDR3 protein results from TCRdb running MiXCR on the 5' RACE reads. This sample has about 320,000 distinct CDR3 sequences; roughly 10% occur once, and the top ten carry around 3.2%. The sequenced sample was CD4+ T cells sorted from PBMCs, obtained 45 days after the yellow fever booster vaccination. These receptors all come from a man aged 18 to 35 who received the YFV17D yellow fever vaccine.

This clonotype was counted a few times. V gene TRBV6-5 combines with J gene TRBJ2-5; the D call may be TRBD1 or TRBD2 (7 bases each). Germline V gives CDR1 MNHEY, CDR2 SVGAGI. This CDR3 is built from 15 residues. Trimming left V 6 bases short and J 5 bases short, with 19 bases between. In DNA, the CDR3 is TGTGCCAGCAGAACCCCGGTCAGGGGGGGCGAGACCCAGTACTTC. Translating gives CASRTPVRGGETQYF.

This clonotype was detected a few times. The CDR3 DNA sequence: TGTGCCACCAGTGACGGGACCTATAATTCACCCCTCCACTTT. Its translation is CATSDGTYNSPLHF. The rearrangement links TRBV24-1 to TRBJ1-6; D ambiguous. The CDR3 runs 14 residues. Germline values: CDR1 KGHDR, CDR2 SFDVKD. V lost 4 bases to trimming and J lost 2 bases, with 5 bases between them.

This clonotype turned up a few times. CDR3: CASSLGGTYEQYV. In nucleotides, the CDR3 is TGTGCCAGCAGCCTGGGGGGTACCTACGAGCAGTACGTC. The chain uses TRBV7-8 and TRBJ2-7, with D maybe TRBD2 (6 bases). The CDR3 consists of 13 residues. Trimming stripped 5 bases from V and 2 bases from J, with 10 bases between. From germline, CDR1 is SGHVS and CDR2 FQNEAQ.

This clonotype was counted ten times or more. The CDR3 nucleotides read TGTGCCAGCAGCTTTGGACAGGACAATGAGCAGTTCTTC. This codes for CASSFGQDNEQFF. This chain connects TRBV7-6 to TRBJ2-1, with 7 bases aligning to TRBD1. Per germline, CDR1 SGHVS and CDR2 FNYEAQ. The CDR3 extends over 13 amino acids. V lost 3 bases to trimming and J lost 5 bases; unmatched junction nucleotides: 1.

The sample holds many counts of this clonotype. The V and J genes are TRBV3-1 and TRBJ1-1; D might be TRBD1 (6 bases). Looked up from germline, CDR1 is LGHDT and CDR2 is YNNKEL (reference sequence). Trimming left V 2 bases short and J 4 bases short, with 8 bases between. CDR3 length: 13 residues. DNA of the CDR3: TGTGCCAGCAGCCAACAGGGGTCCACTGAAGCTTTCTTT. Translation gives CASSQQGSTEAFF.

The V call is TRBV29-1, the J call TRBJ2-7; TRBD1 aligns across 7 bases. The CDR3 sequence is 12 residues long. From germline, CDR1 is SQVTM and CDR2 ANQGSEA. Trimming removed 8 bases from V and 4 bases from J; junction bases left unmatched: 8. The CDR3 reads CSYRQGRYEQYF. The CDR3 region has the DNA TGCAGCTATAGACAGGGTCGATACGAGCAGTACTTC.

This clonotype has just a few counts. This chain connects TRBV24-1 to TRBJ1-2; 8 nucleotides match TRBD1. This CDR3 is built from 15 residues. Germline V gene sequence: CDR1 KGHDR, CDR2 SFDVKD. Germline trimming cut 4 bases from V and 6 bases from J; bases unmatched to any gene: 9. The CDR3 sequence: CATSDRTGMSDGYTF. DNA of the CDR3: TGTGCCACCAGTGACCGGACAGGGATGAGCGATGGCTACACCTTC.

The J gene is TRBJ2-3, the V gene TRBV11-2; D unclear. Per germline, CDR1 SGHAT and CDR2 FQNNGV. Trimming pared 5 bases from V and 0 bases from J, leaving 18 bases between. There are 17 residues in the CDR3. Written as DNA, the CDR3 is TGTGCCAGCAGCGGAATATTAGGACGACTTAGCACAGATACGCAGTATTTT. It specifies CASSGILGRLSTDTQYF.

The chain joins TRBV19 to TRBJ1-5; unclear D gene. V lost 5 bases to trimming and J lost 7 bases, with 9 bases between them. The germline gives CDR1 LNHDA, CDR2 SQIVND (reference sequence). This CDR3 region has 12 residues. The DNA for the CDR3 is TGTGCCAGTAGTGGGCTGGGGCAGCCCCAGCATTTT. This gives the protein CASSGLGQPQHF.

A few counts support this clonotype. This chain's CDR3 is CASSIRTGARNNSPLHF. In DNA, the CDR3 is TGTGCCAGTAGTATTCGGACAGGGGCGAGGAATAATTCACCCCTCCACTTT. The chain couples TRBV19 to TRBJ1-6, with TRBD1 matching 9 bases. In germline, CDR1 is LNHDA, CDR2 SQIVND (reference sequence). The CDR3 consists of 17 residues. The V segment lost 3 bases and the J segment 5 bases; nucleotides outside the gene matches: 8.

This clonotype was counted many times. The genes are TRBV6-5 and TRBJ2-7; 7 positions match TRBD2. The CDR3 consists of 13 residues. In germline, CDR1 is MNHEY, CDR2 SVGAGI. The trim removed 0 bases at V and 4 bases at J, leaving 0 bases unmatched. CDR3 amino acids: CASSYSRGYEQYV. As DNA, the CDR3 is TGTGCCAGCAGTTACTCGCGGGGGTACGAGCAGTACGTC.

This clonotype was counted at least ten times. The gene calls are TRBV18 and TRBJ1-1, with a possible D match to TRBD1 (5 bases). Trimming cost V 2 bases and J 1 base, with 8 bases left between them. Germline V lookup: CDR1 KGHSH, CDR2 LQKENI. The length of the CDR3 is 14 residues. For the CDR3, the DNA is TGTGCCAGCTCACCATTAGGGGCGAACACTGAAGCTTTCTTT. Translation: CASSPLGANTEAFF.

This clonotype has only a few counts. The rearrangement joins TRBV5-4 to TRBJ2-3; 15 nucleotides line up with TRBD2. V lost 4 bases, J lost 4 bases, and 13 bases stayed unmatched. The CDR3 is 19 amino acids. In germline, CDR1 is SGHNT, CDR2 YYREEE (reference sequence). In DNA form, the CDR3 reads TGTGCCAGCAGCCCGCCGGGACTAGCGGGGGGCCTCCTCGCAGATACGCAGTATTTT. This encodes CASSPPGLAGGLLADTQYF.

This chain uses TRBV7-2 with TRBJ1-2; 10 bases map to TRBD1. J gave up 0 bases and V 2 bases, and 3 bases lay outside the gene matches. The CDR3 consists of 16 residues. CDR1 is SGHTA and CDR2 is FQGNSA in the germline V gene. The CDR3 loop reads CASSLRTGGANYGYTF. The CDR3 DNA follows: TGTGCCAGCAGCTTAAGGACAGGGGGGGCTAACTATGGCTACACCTTC. Full variable domain (remainder filled in from reference TRBV7-2 and TRBJ1-2): GAGVSQSPSNKVTEKGKDVELRCDPISGHTALYWYRQSLGQGLEFLIYFQGNSAPDKSGLPSDRFSAERTGGSVSTLTIQRTQQEDSAVYLCASSLRTGGANYGYTFGSGTRLTVV.

The rearrangement joins TRBV5-1 to TRBJ2-5; D may be TRBD1 (6 bases). Germline CDR1 SGHRS, CDR2 YFSETQ. CDR3 length equals 15 residues. V dropped 0 bases and J dropped 1 base, with 10 bases sitting between them. CDR3 protein: CASSLGDTAQETQYF. The CDR3, as DNA: TGCGCCAGCAGCTTGGGGGACACGGCCCAAGAGACCCAGTACTTC.

In DNA, the CDR3 is TGTGCCTGGGGGGGGCCAAAACAGGCTGCGAACACCGGGGAGCTGTTTTTT. This gives the protein CAWGGPKQAANTGELFF. The chain joins TRBV27 to TRBJ2-2, with D maybe TRBD2 (7 bases). The CDR3 length is 17 residues. CDR1 and CDR2 from the germline V gene are MNHEY and SMNVEV (reference sequence). V was trimmed by 11 bases and J by 0 bases, leaving 22 bases between them.

The chain has TRBV2 and TRBJ1-6; possibly TRBD1 for D (6 bases). The CDR3 covers 15 residues. Germline loops: CDR1 SNHLY, CDR2 FYNNEI. V lost 1 base and J 3 bases, leaving 7 bases between the germline ends. This chain's CDR3 is CASSEGTDYNSPLHF. In DNA form, the CDR3 reads TGTGCCAGCAGTGAAGGGACAGACTATAATTCACCCCTCCACTTT.

The chain has TRBV11-2 and TRBJ2-5; D not resolved. Between the trimmed V and J ends, which lost 4 bases and 3 bases, there was a span of 12 bases. The CDR3 is 14 amino acids. Germline V gives CDR1 SGHAT, CDR2 FQNNGV. As DNA, the CDR3 is TGTGCCAGCAGCTCCAACGGGCCAGAAGAGACCCAGTACTTC. Amino acid sequence: CASSSNGPEETQYF.

V gene TRBV5-1 combines with J gene TRBJ1-5; TRBD1 might be the D (6 bases). In germline, CDR1 is SGHRS, CDR2 YFSETQ. Trimming cost V 3 bases and J 0 bases, with 10 bases left between them. The CDR3 is 15 residues long. CDR3 DNA sequence: TGCGCCAGCAGCTCGACAGGAGATAGCAATCAGCCCCAGCATTTT. This codes for CASSSTGDSNQPQHF.

This clonotype was observed a handful of times. The chain carries TRBV11-3 and TRBJ2-3; unclear D gene. V shed 1 base and J shed 4 bases, with 9 bases lying between them. Germline CDR1 is SGHNT and CDR2 is YENEEA. This CDR3 comprises 14 residues. This chain's CDR3 is CASSLGRVADTQYF. The CDR3 nucleotides are TGTGCCAGCAGCTTAGGACGGGTCGCAGATACGCAGTATTTT.

This clonotype turned up a few times. The V call is TRBV20-1, the J call TRBJ2-3, with TRBD1 as a possible D gene (6 bases). Germline V gene lookup returns CDR1 DFQATT and CDR2 SNEGSKA (reference sequence). The CDR3 extends over 14 amino acids. V was pared by 6 bases and J by 4 bases, with 17 bases between. The CDR3 is CSANTGLWADTQYF. For the CDR3, the DNA is TGCAGTGCGAACACAGGGTTGTGGGCAGATACGCAGTATTTT.

This clonotype was seen at least ten times. This chain connects TRBV12-3 or TRBV12-4 to TRBJ2-5, with a possible D match to TRBD2 (6 bases). The CDR3 is 13 residues long. V shed 8 bases and J shed 0 bases, with 10 bases lying between them. CDR3 nucleotides: TGTGCCAGCGGGTGGGACTACCAAGAGACCCAGTACTTC. This gives the protein CASGWDYQETQYF.

The V gene is TRBV20-1, the J gene TRBJ2-5; a weak D match, TRBD2 (7 bases). The germline CDR1 and CDR2 sequences are DFQATT and SNEGSKA (reference sequence). CDR3 length equals 14 residues. V gave up 2 bases and J gave up 4 bases, with 14 bases separating them. DNA for the CDR3: TGCAGTGCTAGATCGCCGGGGGGCGGAGAGACCCAGTACTTC. It specifies CSARSPGGGETQYF.

Only a few counts were recorded for this clonotype. The chain uses TRBV7-3 and TRBJ2-2; tentatively, D is TRBD1 (5 bases). V gave up 3 bases and J gave up 6 bases, with 8 bases separating them. Looked up from germline, CDR1 is SGHTA and CDR2 is FQGTGA. This CDR3 contains 13 residues. DNA of the CDR3: TGTGCCAGCAGCTTCGACAGTTCCGGGGAGCTGTTTTTT. This encodes CASSFDSSGELFF. The full variable domain, with the rest looked up from reference TRBV7-3 and TRBJ2-2, is GAGVSQTPSNKVTEKGKYVELRCDPISGHTALYWYRQSLGQGPEFLIYFQGTGAADDSGLPNDRFFAVRPEGSVSTLKIQRTERGDSAVYLCASSFDSSGELFFGEGSRLTVL.

The gene calls are TRBV6-6 and TRBJ2-3, with D maybe TRBD1 (7 bases). V lost 5 bases and J 4 bases, leaving 19 bases between the germline ends. The CDR3 is made up of 16 amino acids. The germline gives CDR1 MNHNY, CDR2 SVGAGI (reference sequence). In nucleotides, the CDR3 is TGTGCCAGCAGTACCCCCCAGGGGGGAGGCGCAGATACGCAGTATTTT. Protein sequence: CASSTPQGGGADTQYF.

In this sample, this clonotype turned up a few times. The chain employs TRBV28 and TRBJ1-2; no clear D. Trimming left V 7 bases short and J 8 bases short, with 23 bases between. Germline CDR1 MDHEN, CDR2 SYDVKM. CDR3 length: 15 amino acids. The CDR3 spells CASMGGNLQLGGYTF. The CDR3 coding sequence is TGTGCCAGCATGGGAGGGAACCTCCAACTAGGGGGCTACACCTTC.

This clonotype was seen only a few times. V and J are TRBV5-6 and TRBJ1-6; the D is unclear. CDR3 length equals 13 residues. Germline V CDR1 and CDR2: SGHDT, YYEEEE. V was trimmed by 5 bases and J by 8 bases, leaving 11 bases between them. The CDR3 is CASSDWVDSPLHF. CDR3 DNA sequence: TGTGCCAGCAGTGATTGGGTTGATTCACCCCTCCACTTT.

This clonotype was recorded many times. One junction end disagrees with the germline gene, perhaps due to a read error. The V call is TRBV7-7, the J call TRBJ2-5, with D perhaps TRBD2 (6 bases). This CDR3 contains 15 residues. CDR1 and CDR2 from the germline V gene are SSHAT and FNYEAQ (reference sequence). The CDR3: CASSLRGGYQETQYF. CDR3 nucleotide sequence: TGTGCTAGCAGCTTACGGGGAGGTTACCAAGAGACCCAGTACTTC. The variable domain in full, with the rest retrieved from reference TRBV7-7 and TRBJ2-5, is GAGVSQSPRYKVTKRGQDVTLRCDPISSHATLYWYQQALGQGPEFLTYFNYEAQPDKSGLPSDRFSAERPEGSISTLTIQRTEQRDSAMYRCASSLRGGYQETQYFGPGTRLLVL.

The table lists this clonotype with a few counts. V gene TRBV19 combines with J gene TRBJ1-6, with D possibly matching TRBD1 (6 bases). Deletions cut 7 bases from V and 7 bases from J, with 14 bases between. This CDR3 region has 14 residues. Germline V gives CDR1 LNHDA, CDR2 SQIVND (reference sequence). CDR3 in amino acids: CASTRGGRNSPLHF. The CDR3 coding sequence is TGTGCCAGTACACGGGGGGGCAGGAATTCACCCCTCCACTTT.

This clonotype was counted a few times. The chain is built from TRBV6-1 and TRBJ2-7; tentative D call: TRBD2 (6 bases). V was trimmed by 11 bases and J by 4 bases, leaving 9 bases between them. Per germline, CDR1 MNHNS and CDR2 SASEGT. This CDR3 spans 10 amino acids. The CDR3 reads CAGGSYEQYF. CDR3 sequence (DNA): TGTGCCGGGGGGTCATACGAGCAGTACTTC.